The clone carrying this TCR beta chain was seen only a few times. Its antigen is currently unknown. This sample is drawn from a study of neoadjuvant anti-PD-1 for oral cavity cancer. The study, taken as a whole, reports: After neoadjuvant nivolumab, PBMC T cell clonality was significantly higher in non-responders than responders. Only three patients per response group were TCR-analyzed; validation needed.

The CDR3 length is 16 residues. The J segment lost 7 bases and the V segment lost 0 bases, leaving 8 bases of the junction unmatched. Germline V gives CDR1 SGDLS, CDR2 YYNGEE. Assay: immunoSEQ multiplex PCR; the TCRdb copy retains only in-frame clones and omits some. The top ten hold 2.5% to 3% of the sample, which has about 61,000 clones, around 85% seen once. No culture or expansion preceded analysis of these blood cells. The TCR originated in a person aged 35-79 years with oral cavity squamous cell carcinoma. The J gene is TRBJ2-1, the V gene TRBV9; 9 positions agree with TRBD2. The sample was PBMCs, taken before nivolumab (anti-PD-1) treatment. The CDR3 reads CASSVDIAGVVNEQFF. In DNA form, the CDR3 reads TGTGCCAGCAGCGTAGACATAGCGGGAGTGGTAAATGAGCAGTTCTTC.